This is a list of T cell receptor beta chains from one sample in a study of CD8+ T cells in alopecia areata. Clones were read by immunoSEQ multiplex PCR, and TCRdb kept only the in-frame ones, dropping some. There are some 180,000 clones in the sample; about 53% occur only once, and 10% to 13% lies in the top ten. Sequenced here: CD8+ T cells sorted from blood, sampled at week 24, from a patient treated with tofacitinib. The receptor set was obtained from a human donor with alopecia areata. Both conserved end residues are part of each CDR3. The order of the fields is V gene, D gene, clone size, J gene, CDR3 DNA, CDR3 protein. The D gene is left open where the match is weak. For some rows the clone size is stated as once, few or many, or as a class when expanded; others skip it.

TRBV30	-	few	TRBJ1-5	TGTGCCTGGAGTGTACCGAGGAGGGATCAGCCCCAGCATTTT	CAWSVPRRDQPQHF
TRBV4-3	-	-	TRBJ1-2	TGCGCCAGCAGCCCCACGACAGCTAATAACTATGGCTACACCTTC	CASSPTTANNYGYTF
TRBV30	TRBD2	few	TRBJ2-1	TGTGCCTGGAGTGTAGCCAGCGGGGGGGTAAATGAGCAGTTCTTC	CAWSVASGGVNEQFF
TRBV25-1	TRBD1	-	TRBJ1-2	TGTGCCAGCAGTGAAGACCATCGGACAGGGGGTGACGGCTACACCTTC	CASSEDHRTGGDGYTF
TRBV29-1	-	few	TRBJ2-3	TGCAGCGTTGAGCTGGACTACACAGATACGCAGTATTTT	CSVELDYTDTQYF
TRBV4-3	-	-	TRBJ1-2	TGCGCCAGCAGCCAAGATAGGGCCAGGGCCAACTATGGCTACACCTTC	CASSQDRARANYGYTF
TRBV29-1	TRBD2	-	TRBJ2-1	TGCAGCGTTGAAGGCACTAGCGGGGGGAGTAATGAGCAGTTCTTC	CSVEGTSGGSNEQFF
TRBV5-6	-	-	TRBJ2-1	TGTGCCAGCAGCTTGAATTACAATGAGCAGTTCTTC	CASSLNYNEQFF
TRBV5-1	TRBD1	-	TRBJ2-2	TGCGCCAGCAGACAGGGGTACGAGCTGTTTTTT	CASRQGYELFF
TRBV7-8	-	-	TRBJ1-5	TGTGCCAGCAGCCTGGGACTCTCGTCACTGGGCAATCAGCCCCAGCATTTT	CASSLGLSSLGNQPQHF
TRBV15	TRBD2	-	TRBJ2-3	TGTGCCACCAGCCGAATACTAGCGGGGAGCGGTGATACGCAGTATTTT	CATSRILAGSGDTQYF
TRBV10-2	-	hyperexpanded	TRBJ1-1	TGCGCCAGCAGTGAGTCATTAGGAGTGACTGAAGCTTTCTTT	CASSESLGVTEAFF
TRBV23-1	-	-	TRBJ1-2	TGCGCCAGCAGTCTAGGTGGCTACACCTTC	CASSLGGYTF
TRBV18	-	-	TRBJ1-1	TGTGCCAGCTCACCAGAGAGGGATTGGGCCTTTGGAGCTTTCTTT	CASSPERDWAFGAFF
TRBV19	TRBD2	few	TRBJ2-1	TGTGCCAGTACAGGACTAGCGGGGTTAGAGCAGTTCTTC	CASTGLAGLEQFF
TRBV28	-	once	TRBJ1-6	TGTGCCAGCAGTCAGAATTCACCCCTCCACTTT	CASSQNSPLHF
TRBV4-3	-	-	TRBJ2-7	TGCGCCAGCAGCCAAGGGCGGGGAGTCTCCTACGAGCAGTACTTC	CASSQGRGVSYEQYF
TRBV6-5	-	-	TRBJ2-7	TGTGCCAGCAGTTCTGTGGGGAGCTCCTACGAGCAGTACTTC	CASSSVGSSYEQYF
TRBV2	-	-	TRBJ2-5	TGTGCCAGCAGTGGGGACTTACAAGAGACCCAGTACTTC	CASSGDLQETQYF
TRBV7-9	-	-	TRBJ2-1	TGTGCCAGCAGCTTACCGGAAGGAACCTCGTTCTTC	CASSLPEGTSFF
TRBV5-1	TRBD2	few	TRBJ2-1	TGCGCCAGCAGGAGTAGCGGGGGAGGATCCTACAATGAGCAGTTCTTC	CASRSSGGGSYNEQFF
TRBV30	-	-	TRBJ1-4	TGTGCCTGGAATCAGGGGGAAAAACTGTTTTTT	CAWNQGEKLFF
TRBV9	-	-	TRBJ2-5	TGTGCCAGCAGCGCCAGGGACCAAGAGACCCAGTACTTC	CASSARDQETQYF
TRBV10-3	-	few	TRBJ2-3	TGTGCCACGCGCGGGCGGAGCACAGATACGCAGTATTTT	CATRGRSTDTQYF
TRBV19	-	few	TRBJ1-1	TGTGCCAGTAGCTACAGGGCCGGGAGGGATGCTTTCTTT	CASSYRAGRDAFF
TRBV13	TRBD1	-	TRBJ2-7	TGTGCCAGCAGCCCGAGGGGGCGCGAGCAGTACTTC	CASSPRGREQYF
TRBV29-1	-	-	TRBJ1-4	TGCAGCGTTGCTTGGGAAAGTGAAAAACTGTTTTTT	CSVAWESEKLFF
TRBV12-5	TRBD1	-	TRBJ2-2	TGTGCTAGTGGTTTGGGAACAGGGGATGACGGGGCCACCGGGGAGCTGTTTTTT	CASGLGTGDDGATGELFF
TRBV5-1	-	-	TRBJ1-1	TGCGCCAGCAGCCAGGGTTCCCGTTCCCAGCGAGAAGCTTTCTTT	CASSQGSRSQREAFF
TRBV29-1	TRBD1	few	TRBJ2-6	TGCAGCGCGGGGACAGGCGCTGGGGCCAACGTCCTGACTTTC	CSAGTGAGANVLTF
TRBV27	TRBD1	once	TRBJ1-6	TGTGCCAGCAGAGTTACAGGGGAGGGTAATTCACCCCTCCACTTT	CASRVTGEGNSPLHF
TRBV11-2	TRBD1	-	TRBJ2-1	TGTGCCAGCAGACCGGACAGGAATGAGCAGTTCTTC	CASRPDRNEQFF
TRBV5-6	TRBD1	few	TRBJ2-1	TGTGCCAGCAGCATCCCCGACCACACAGGGGGAGATTACAATGAGCAGTTCTTC	CASSIPDHTGGDYNEQFF